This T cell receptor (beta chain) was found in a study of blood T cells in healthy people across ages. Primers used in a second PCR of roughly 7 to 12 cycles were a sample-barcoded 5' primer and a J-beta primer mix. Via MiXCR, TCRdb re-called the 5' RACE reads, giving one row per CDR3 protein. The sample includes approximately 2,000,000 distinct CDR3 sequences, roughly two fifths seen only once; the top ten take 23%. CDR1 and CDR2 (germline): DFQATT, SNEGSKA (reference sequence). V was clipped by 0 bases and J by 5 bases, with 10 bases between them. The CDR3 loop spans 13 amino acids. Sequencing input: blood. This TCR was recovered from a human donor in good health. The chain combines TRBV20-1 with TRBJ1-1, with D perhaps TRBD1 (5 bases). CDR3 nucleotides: TGCAGTGCTAGAGAAGCAGGGTGGACTGAAGCTTTCTTT. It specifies CSAREAGWTEAFF.